This T cell receptor (beta chain) was captured by sequencing in a study of T cells in tuberculosis. Time point given: new active TB diagnosis, blood taken before or within 7 days of starting treatment. Each clinical donor contributed on average around 110,000 T cells from unsorted cryopreserved PBMC. Libraries were prepared by immunoSEQ multiplex PCR; TCRdb keeps only in-frame clonotypes and omits some of them. The sample lists more than 20,000 clones; under 85% were seen once. This CDR3 comprises 14 residues. Germline V CDR1 and CDR2: MNHEY, SVGAGI. The ends lost 4 bases at V and 7 bases at J; junction bases unmatched: 8.

The sequence was collected from an adult with tuberculosis. The V gene is TRBV6-5, the J gene TRBJ1-2; 8 bases match TRBD1. The sequencing used PBMCs, collected at tuberculosis diagnosis. CDR3 region: CASSSLDRAGGYTF. Here the CDR3 DNA reads TGTGCCAGCAGTTCCTTGGACAGGGCTGGTGGCTACACCTTC.